This TCR beta chain is drawn from a study of CD8 T cells in ankylosing spondylitis. This clonotype has only a few counts. The target antigen is unknown. General study points: For ankylosing spondylitis blood, a TCR beta motif of about eight highly homologous variants appeared characteristic. Past studies reported some motif variants in reactive arthritis synovial fluid and blood.

Using its own MiXCR run on the 5' RACE reads, TCRdb lists one record per CDR3 protein. The sample yields under 850,000 distinct CDR3 sequences, under 20% seen once. CDR1 is SGHAT and CDR2 is FQNNGV in the germline V gene. CDR3 size: 17 residues. Germline trimming cut 1 base from V and 2 bases from J; bases unmatched to any gene: 9. The V and J genes are TRBV11-2 and TRBJ2-5; 8 nucleotides match TRBD2. The receptor was isolated from a male donor with ankylosing spondylitis. The sample was blood, either unsorted or a sorted T cell fraction (not recorded which). As DNA, the CDR3 is TGTGCCAGCAGCTTAGTATCACAGCTAGCGGGTCAAGAGACCCAGTACTTC. It is translated as CASSLVSQLAGQETQYF.